This T cell receptor beta chain was retrieved from a study of T cell repertoires in cytomegalovirus infection. Study in general: Based on public TCR beta signatures, there were indications of CMV infection and of a matching HLA type. Findings and limits, study-wide: Identification of carriers of CMV plus the relevant HLA was performed using cumulative public TCR beta family frequency. HLA-C-restricted CMV clonotypes gave the most frequent clonotype in two of eight donors.

TCRdb called the reads again in MiXCR, with one record for every CDR3 protein. The sample yields approximately 400,000 distinct CDR3 sequences, 25% to 40% seen once. This clonotype was counted only a few times. Its matching antigen is unknown. There are 14 residues in the CDR3. Germline lookup yields CDR1 MNHNY and CDR2 SVGAGI (reference sequence). The V gene lost 2 bases and the J gene lost 4 bases, with 8 bases spanning the gap. The chain carries TRBV6-6 and TRBJ1-4, with D uncertain. This TCR was sampled from a human donor in good health (CMV status not recorded). Some clones in this sample may be carry-over from other donors' samples. Input material: PBMCs. The CDR3: CASSYVNSNEKLFF. In DNA form, the CDR3 reads TGTGCCAGCAGTTACGTTAACAGTAATGAAAAACTGTTTTTT.